A single sample is the source of the 18 T cell receptor beta chains below, sequenced in a study of T-cell memory formation after mild COVID-19. TCRdb ran MiXCR on the 5' RACE reads and lists one entry per CDR3 protein. The sample carries 100,000 to 150,000 distinct CDR3 sequences, approximately 17% recorded once. Material for sequencing was PBMCs or a T cell subset sorted from them (not recorded which). Receptors were obtained from a man aged 18 to 29 who had mild COVID-19 (a few samples of this study predate the infection). Cell type and time point are not known.

The chain recombines TRBV4-2 with TRBJ2-5; 8 positions agree with TRBD2. CDR1 LGHNA and CDR2 YNFKEQ come from the germline V gene. The CDR3 spans 14 residues. V shed 7 bases and J 4 bases; nucleotides not matched to a gene: 8. CDR3: CASNPGGRSETQYF. CDR3 nucleotide sequence: TGTGCCAGCAACCCGGGGGGGCGTTCAGAGACCCAGTACTTC.

CDR3 residues: CASSRDRIGDGYTF. The CDR3 nucleotides are TGTGCCAGCAGCCGGGACAGGATAGGTGATGGCTACACCTTC. The V and J genes are TRBV12-3 or TRBV12-4 and TRBJ1-2; 8 bases fit TRBD1. After removal of 6 bases from V and 6 bases from J, the junction contained 9 bases not matched to a gene. The CDR3 contains 14 residues.

This clonotype was seen more than once but under ten times. The chain carries TRBV9 and TRBJ1-2, with no clear D. V lost 3 bases, J lost 0 bases, and 18 bases lay in between. From germline, CDR1 is SGDLS and CDR2 YYNGEE. There are 17 residues in the CDR3. The CDR3 DNA sequence: TGTGCCAGCAGCGGCCAACAGAGTCTCACGGCTAACTATGGCTACACCTTC. It is translated as CASSGQQSLTANYGYTF.

The V call is TRBV4-2, the J call TRBJ2-1; possibly TRBD2 for D (6 bases). The V and J ends lost 5 bases and 0 bases respectively, with 11 bases between them. The length of the CDR3 is 15 residues. Germline loops: CDR1 LGHNA, CDR2 YNFKEQ. In DNA, the CDR3 is TGTGCCAGCAGCGGAGGGGATTCCTCCTACAATGAGCAGTTCTTC. Translation: CASSGGDSSYNEQFF.

This clonotype was picked up a small number of times. The J gene is TRBJ2-3, the V gene TRBV7-2; TRBD2 might be the D (5 bases). With 2 bases removed from V and 4 bases from J, the gap between germline ends came to 13 bases. The germline V gene has CDR1 SGHTA and CDR2 FQGNSA. The CDR3 is made up of 15 amino acids. The DNA of the CDR3 is TGTGCCAGCAGCTTATCGGGAAGCGGTCCAGATACGCAGTATTTT. Amino acid sequence: CASSLSGSGPDTQYF.

This clonotype was observed a few times. This sequence joins TRBV29-1 and TRBJ1-1; D gene ambiguous. Germline V lookup: CDR1 SQVTM, CDR2 ANQGSEA. The CDR3 contains 14 residues. V lost 4 bases, J lost 0 bases, and 12 bases lay in between. CDR3 sequence reads: CSVVRLTLNTEAFF. DNA for the CDR3: TGCAGCGTTGTAAGGCTGACCCTGAACACTGAAGCTTTCTTT.

This clonotype showed up just a few times. The chain is built from TRBV7-8 and TRBJ2-1, with TRBD2 as a possible D gene (6 bases). The CDR3 extends over 14 amino acids. CDR1 is SGHVS, CDR2 FQNEAQ, per germline. Trimming removed 1 base at V and 7 bases at J, with 11 bases between. The CDR3, as DNA: TGTGCCAGCAGCTTAGTAGGTGGGGGGAATGAGCAGTTCTTC. Translating gives CASSLVGGGNEQFF.

This clonotype occurred a few times. V usage is TRBV3-1 and J usage is TRBJ2-3; D not certain. Trimming shortened V by 2 bases and J by 0 bases, and 3 bases separated the two germline ends. Germline lookup yields CDR1 LGHDT and CDR2 YNNKEL (reference sequence). The CDR3 loop spans 13 amino acids. The CDR3 loop is CASSQTSTDTQYF. The CDR3 region has the DNA TGTGCCAGCAGCCAAACTAGCACAGATACGCAGTATTTT.

This clonotype was found a few times. V gene TRBV20-1 combines with J gene TRBJ2-5; no clear D. V lost 7 bases and J 9 bases, leaving 12 bases between the germline ends. Per germline, CDR1 DFQATT and CDR2 SNEGSKA (reference sequence). CDR3 length equals 10 residues. Here the CDR3 DNA reads TGCAGTGTCACGAACCGGGCCCAGTACTTC. It codes for CSVTNRAQYF.

The sample holds a few counts of this clonotype. The chain couples TRBV5-1 to TRBJ2-7, with D uncertain. This CDR3 is 12 amino acids long. Germline V gives CDR1 SGHRS, CDR2 YFSETQ. V lost 3 bases, J lost 3 bases, and 7 bases lay in between. The DNA for the CDR3 is TGCGCCAGCAGCTCCCAAGACTACGAGCAGTACTTC. Residues: CASSSQDYEQYF.

This clonotype was counted only a few times. V usage is TRBV7-2 and J usage is TRBJ2-3; possibly TRBD1 or TRBD2 for D (5 bases each). The V end was cut by 3 bases, the J end by 2 bases, with 9 bases between. This CDR3 region has 14 residues. The germline V gene encodes CDR1 SGHTA and CDR2 FQGNSA. Here the CDR3 DNA reads TGTGCCAGCAGCTTCCCAGGGACCACAGATACGCAGTATTTT. Its translation: CASSFPGTTDTQYF.

The V call is TRBV10-2, the J call TRBJ2-5; TRBD2 might be the D (5 bases). CDR1 is WSHSY, CDR2 SAAADI, per germline. V lost 2 bases and J lost 4, with 11 bases in between. The CDR3 is 14 residues long. This CDR3 is CASSELSGRETQYF. The CDR3 bases are TGCGCCAGCAGTGAGCTTTCGGGGAGAGAGACCCAGTACTTC.

The CDR3 DNA follows: TGTGCCAGCAGCGTAGCTCGGCAGTTCTCTGGGGCCAACGTCCTGACTTTC. It encodes CASSVARQFSGANVLTF. V usage is TRBV9 and J usage is TRBJ2-6; D gene uncertain. Germline V gene data show CDR1 as SGDLS and CDR2 as YYNGEE. The CDR3 runs 17 residues. V lost 0 bases, J lost 0 bases, and 10 bases lay in between. The full variable domain, rest sourced from reference TRBV9 and TRBJ2-6, is DSGVTQTPKHLITATGQRVTLRCSPRSGDLSVYWYQQSLDQGLQFLIQYYNGEERAKGNILERFSAQQFPDLHSELNLSSLELGDSALYFCASSVARQFSGANVLTFGAGSRLTVL.

CDR3 residues: CASSQEQGRAEAFF. The CDR3 DNA reads as TGTGCCAGCAGCCAAGAACAGGGGAGGGCTGAAGCTTTCTTT. This chain links TRBV14 with TRBJ1-1; 7 nucleotides align to TRBD1. Trimming removed 0 bases from V and 6 bases from J; junction bases left unmatched: 4. The length of the CDR3 is 14 residues. From germline, CDR1 is SGHDN and CDR2 FVKESK. The variable domain in full, with the rest retrieved from reference TRBV14 and TRBJ1-1, is EAGVTQFPSHSVIEKGQTVTLRCDPISGHDNLYWYRRVMGKEIKFLLHFVKESKQDESGMPNNRFLAERTGGTYSTLKVQPAELEDSGVYFCASSQEQGRAEAFFGQGTRLTVV.

This clonotype has more than one count but fewer than ten. The chain couples TRBV3-1 to TRBJ2-3; tentatively, D is TRBD1 (6 bases). From germline, CDR1 is LGHDT and CDR2 YNNKEL (reference sequence). Trimming pared 4 bases from V and 10 bases from J, leaving 12 bases between. The CDR3 has 12 residues. The CDR3 loop reads CASSPLGGSQYF. The CDR3 DNA sequence: TGTGCCAGCAGCCCTCTAGGGGGTTCGCAGTATTTT.

The chain employs TRBV7-2 and TRBJ1-5; D gene ambiguous. V was trimmed by 5 bases and J by 0 bases, leaving 11 bases between them. The germline gives CDR1 SGHTA, CDR2 FQGNSA. The CDR3 has 15 amino acids. The CDR3 spells CASSPVGNSNQPQHF. CDR3 coding DNA: TGTGCCAGCAGCCCCGTCGGCAATAGCAATCAGCCCCAGCATTTT.

This clonotype occurred a few times. This sequence joins TRBV29-1 and TRBJ1-1; D unclear. The CDR3 runs 12 residues. V lost 8 bases and J 4 bases, leaving 14 bases between the germline ends. Germline CDR1 reads SQVTM; CDR2 reads ANQGSEA. The CDR3 coding sequence is TGCAGCTATCGGACGCTGCTCACTGAAGCTTTCTTT. It specifies CSYRTLLTEAFF. The whole variable domain, filled in from reference TRBV29-1 and TRBJ1-1, reads SAVISQKPSRDICQRGTSLTIQCQVDSQVTMMFWYRQQPGQSLTLIATANQGSEATYESGFVIDKFPISRPNLTFSTLTVSNMSPEDSSIYLCSYRTLLTEAFFGQGTRLTVV.

This clonotype was recorded a few times. The chain uses TRBV18 and TRBJ2-7; D may be TRBD1 (6 bases). The CDR3 covers 14 residues. CDR1 and CDR2 (germline): KGHSH, LQKENI. V lost 5 bases and J 2 bases, leaving 13 bases between the germline ends. Here the CDR3 reads CASSEKQGPYEQYV. The DNA of the CDR3 is TGTGCCAGCTCAGAAAAACAGGGCCCCTACGAGCAGTACGTC.